This T cell receptor beta chain originates from a study of CD8 T cells in Susac syndrome. Healthy donors constituted the control group, matched for age and sex. RNA was extracted with the RNeasy kit, and a quantity of roughly 0.5 to 1 ug was reverse transcribed using random hexamers. An immunoSEQ multiplex PCR generated amplified TCR beta CDR3 products spanning 54 Vbeta and 13 Jbeta. TCRdb reprocessed the immunoSEQ multiplex PCR reads via MiXCR and lists one record per CDR3 protein. The table includes around 130,000 distinct CDR3 sequences, about 95% detected once. This clonotype was picked up one time. Germline values: CDR1 DFQATT, CDR2 SNEGSKA (reference sequence). This CDR3 is built from 14 residues. V was clipped by 2 bases and J by 1 base, with 9 bases between them.

V is TRBV20-1 and J is TRBJ1-5; the D is unclear. This receptor was taken from a human donor in good health. Material: CD4+ T cells from PBMCs. The DNA of the CDR3 is TGCAGTGCTAGACGGCCCGGGAGCAATCAGCCCCAGCATTTT. Translated: CSARRPGSNQPQHF.